This is a list of T cell receptor beta chains from one sample in a study of a mutant IDH1 vaccine in newly diagnosed glioma. These receptors have no identified antigens. The repertoire was sequenced with immunoSEQ multiplex PCR; TCRdb's copy has only in-frame clones and lacks some. The sample includes about 48,000 clones, approximately 79% of them seen just once. The material sequenced was PBMCs, taken from a glioma patient whose treatment included an IDH1 peptide vaccine. The receptors stem from a man aged 35-49 years with glioma. CDR3s include the opening cysteine and the closing phenylalanine or tryptophan. Each record gives: clone size, D gene, V gene, J gene, CDR3 protein, CDR3 DNA. The D gene is left open where the match is weak. Size is omitted from some rows. Given values are once, few, many or a class for expanded clones.

abundance: -
d_gene: -
v_gene: TRBV2
j_gene: TRBJ2-7
CDR3aa: CASSVGPYEQYF
CDR3nt: TGTGCCAGCAGTGTAGGGCCGTACGAGCAGTACTTC

abundance: -
d_gene: TRBD1
v_gene: TRBV10-3
j_gene: TRBJ2-1
CDR3aa: CAIKGQVYNEQFF
CDR3nt: TGTGCCATCAAAGGACAGGTATACAATGAGCAGTTCTTC

abundance: -
d_gene: -
v_gene: TRBV19
j_gene: TRBJ1-5
CDR3aa: CASSLSYDRMIQHF
CDR3nt: TGTGCCAGTAGTCTCTCTTACGACAGGATGATCCAGCATTTT

abundance: -
d_gene: TRBD1
v_gene: TRBV28
j_gene: TRBJ1-6
CDR3aa: CASSLDRVGSPLHF
CDR3nt: TGTGCCAGCAGTCTGGACAGGGTTGGTTCACCCCTCCACTTT

abundance: few
d_gene: -
v_gene: TRBV18
j_gene: TRBJ1-4
CDR3aa: CASSAGIGEKLFF
CDR3nt: TGTGCCAGCTCAGCAGGGATCGGGGAAAAACTGTTTTTT

abundance: -
d_gene: -
v_gene: TRBV6-1
j_gene: TRBJ1-1
CDR3aa: CASSTATNTEAFF
CDR3nt: TGTGCCAGCAGTACAGCGACGAACACTGAAGCTTTCTTT

abundance: -
d_gene: -
v_gene: TRBV19
j_gene: TRBJ1-5
CDR3aa: CASSIREYGQPQHF
CDR3nt: TGTGCCAGTAGTATCAGGGAGTATGGACAGCCCCAGCATTTT

abundance: -
d_gene: TRBD1
v_gene: TRBV9
j_gene: TRBJ2-1
CDR3aa: CASSPTGGGDEQFF
CDR3nt: TGTGCCAGCAGCCCCACAGGGGGAGGCGATGAGCAGTTCTTC

abundance: -
d_gene: TRBD1
v_gene: TRBV6-1
j_gene: TRBJ2-7
CDR3aa: CASRDPGGNYEQYF
CDR3nt: TGTGCCAGCAGGGATCCAGGGGGCAACTACGAGCAGTACTTC

abundance: few
d_gene: -
v_gene: TRBV4-1
j_gene: TRBJ1-2
CDR3aa: CASYSDGLSSYTF
CDR3nt: TGCGCCAGTTACAGCGATGGACTTTCCAGCTACACCTTC

abundance: -
d_gene: -
v_gene: TRBV5-6
j_gene: TRBJ1-6
CDR3aa: CASSYHVSPLHF
CDR3nt: TGTGCCAGCAGCTACCATGTTTCACCCCTCCACTTT

abundance: few
d_gene: TRBD1
v_gene: TRBV18
j_gene: TRBJ1-1
CDR3aa: CASSRTGGGVSNTEAFF
CDR3nt: TGTGCCAGCTCACGCACAGGGGGCGGTGTCTCGAACACTGAAGCTTTCTTT

abundance: -
d_gene: -
v_gene: TRBV7-8
j_gene: TRBJ1-2
CDR3aa: CASSPEKTGGTNYGYTF
CDR3nt: TGTGCCAGCAGCCCAGAAAAGACAGGAGGAACTAACTATGGCTACACCTTC

abundance: -
d_gene: -
v_gene: TRBV19
j_gene: TRBJ1-6
CDR3aa: CASTTGGYNSPLHF
CDR3nt: TGTGCCAGTACCACCGGGGGGTATAATTCACCCCTCCACTTT

abundance: few
d_gene: -
v_gene: TRBV5-1
j_gene: TRBJ2-7
CDR3aa: CASSLGGSQPYEQYF
CDR3nt: TGCGCCAGCAGCTTGGGGGGCTCCCAGCCCTACGAGCAGTACTTC

abundance: -
d_gene: TRBD2
v_gene: TRBV5-1
j_gene: TRBJ2-1
CDR3aa: CASSFGGGGGNEQFF
CDR3nt: TGCGCCAGCAGCTTCGGGGGGGGCGGCGGGAATGAGCAGTTCTTC

abundance: -
d_gene: -
v_gene: TRBV7-9
j_gene: TRBJ1-1
CDR3aa: CASSFNRALMNTEAFF
CDR3nt: TGTGCCAGCAGCTTTAACAGGGCCTTAATGAACACTGAAGCTTTCTTT

abundance: -
d_gene: TRBD1
v_gene: TRBV7-8
j_gene: TRBJ1-5
CDR3aa: CASSLGGGKDQPQHF
CDR3nt: TGTGCCAGCAGCTTAGGAGGGGGCAAAGATCAGCCCCAGCATTTT

abundance: -
d_gene: -
v_gene: TRBV18
j_gene: TRBJ2-2
CDR3aa: CASRPFTDGELFF
CDR3nt: TGTGCCAGCCGACCGTTCACGGACGGGGAGCTGTTTTTT

abundance: few
d_gene: -
v_gene: TRBV11-2
j_gene: TRBJ1-6
CDR3aa: CASSLDLNSPLHF
CDR3nt: TGTGCCAGCAGCTTAGATCTTAATTCACCCCTCCACTTT